The following is a T cell receptor (beta chain) sequence with its context. The antigen remains unidentified. Trimming took 0 bases from V and 3 from J, leaving 12 bases between them. The CDR3 loop spans 16 amino acids. The germline V gene has CDR1 MNHNY and CDR2 SVGAGI (reference sequence). The data originate from a study of cytomegalovirus exposure and HLA in healthy donors. PCR primers comprised 60 Vbeta and 13 Jbeta primers. Clones were sequenced by immunoSEQ multiplex PCR, and TCRdb holds only the in-frame ones, with some missing. The sample lists roughly 110,000 clones, 74% occurring once. Study-wide findings and caveats: Immune exposure was documented only through CMV serostatus. After further analysis at a later stage, 16,951 TCR beta sequences were associated with HLA alleles at 0.05 false discovery rate. The authors confirmed in vitro that a few CMV-associated chains were specific for CMV antigens.

Healthy bone marrow donors made up the cohort. Source material: PBMCs. The clonotype comes from a human donor in good health. This chain links TRBV6-6 with TRBJ1-5, with D possibly matching TRBD1 (5 bases). CDR3 region: CASSYSNPRDNQPQHF. DNA of the CDR3: TGTGCCAGCAGTTACTCGAATCCCAGGGACAATCAGCCCCAGCATTTT.